In its sample, the clone carrying this TCR beta chain was seen many times. Time point noted: pre-sensitization, week 0. Sample treatment: therapeutic diphenylcyclopropenone sensitization with weekly scalp DPC. The sample originates from a study of human T cells and chemical hapten exposure. One entry per CDR3 protein results from TCRdb running MiXCR on the RACE reads. The sample carries around 250,000 distinct CDR3 sequences, about 8.1% recorded once. The length of the CDR3 is 16 residues. V was clipped by 0 bases and J by 2 bases, with 10 bases between them. Germline CDR1 is SGHTA and CDR2 is FQGTGA. The receptor was isolated from a woman aged 40 to 49 with alopecia areata. Some clones in this sample may be carry-over from other donors' samples. Source: whole blood, taken in connection with sensitization to the hapten diphenylcyclopropenone (DPC). The V call is TRBV7-3, the J call TRBJ2-2; D is perhaps TRBD1 (6 bases). CDR3 DNA sequence: TGTGCCAGCAGCTTAACCGGGACACCAAACACCGGGGAGCTGTTTTTT. This codes for CASSLTGTPNTGELFF.